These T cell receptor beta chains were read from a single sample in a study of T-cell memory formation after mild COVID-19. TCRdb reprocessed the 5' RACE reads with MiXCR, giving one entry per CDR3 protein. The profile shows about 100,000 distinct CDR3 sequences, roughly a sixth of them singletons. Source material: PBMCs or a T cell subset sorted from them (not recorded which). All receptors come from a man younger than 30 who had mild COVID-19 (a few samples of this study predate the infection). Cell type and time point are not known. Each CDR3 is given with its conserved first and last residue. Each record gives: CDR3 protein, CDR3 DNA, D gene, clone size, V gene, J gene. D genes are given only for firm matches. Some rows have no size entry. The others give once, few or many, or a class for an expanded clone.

CDR3: CSARTTSGGNYEQYF; DNA: TGCAGTGCTAGAACTACTAGCGGGGGAAACTACGAGCAGTACTTC; D: TRBD2; size: .; V: TRBV20-1; J: TRBJ2-7
CDR3: CASSFGVEETQYF; DNA: TGCGCCAGCAGCTTCGGAGTGGAAGAGACCCAGTACTTC; D: .; size: .; V: TRBV5-1; J: TRBJ2-5
CDR3: CASSYSIVQGNPQGGETQYF; DNA: TGTGCCAGCAGTTACTCGATCGTGCAGGGGAACCCGCAAGGAGGGGAGACCCAGTACTTC; D: .; size: .; V: TRBV6-6; J: TRBJ2-5
CDR3: CASSLMASYNEQFF; DNA: TGCGCCAGCAGCTTGATGGCCTCCTACAATGAGCAGTTCTTC; D: .; size: .; V: TRBV5-1; J: TRBJ2-1
CDR3: CASSPHLGQGETQYF; DNA: TGTGCCAGCAGCCCCCATTTGGGGCAAGGAGAGACCCAGTACTTC; D: .; size: .; V: TRBV7-2; J: TRBJ2-5
CDR3: CASSDRDSHQETQYF; DNA: TGTGCCAGCAGTGACCGGGACAGCCATCAAGAGACCCAGTACTTC; D: TRBD1; size: few; V: TRBV6-2/TRBV6-3; J: TRBJ2-5
CDR3: CASSPTGTAQETQYF; DNA: TGTGCCAGCAGCCCCACCGGGACAGCCCAAGAGACCCAGTACTTC; D: TRBD1; size: few; V: TRBV4-2; J: TRBJ2-5
CDR3: CASSLFRDNEQFF; DNA: TGTGCCAGCAGTTTGTTTAGGGACAATGAGCAGTTCTTC; D: .; size: few; V: TRBV12-3/TRBV12-4; J: TRBJ2-1
CDR3: CASSLRNTQYF; DNA: TGTGCCAGCAGTCTTCGAAATACGCAGTATTTT; D: .; size: many; V: TRBV12-3/TRBV12-4; J: TRBJ2-3
CDR3: CASTLVGGSDTQYF; DNA: TGCGCCAGCACCCTGGTGGGCGGGTCGGATACGCAGTATTTT; D: .; size: .; V: TRBV5-1; J: TRBJ2-3
CDR3: CSAGTLGDSPLHF; DNA: TGCAGTGCTGGGACCCTGGGGGATTCACCCCTCCACTTT; D: .; size: .; V: TRBV20-1; J: TRBJ1-6
CDR3: CASSFRTSGGTQYF; DNA: TGTGCCAGCAGCTTCCGGACTAGCGGGGGTACGCAGTATTTT; D: TRBD2; size: few; V: TRBV7-3; J: TRBJ2-3
CDR3: CASSQTLVTGTSLDTQYF; DNA: TGTGCCAGCAGCCAGACGTTAGTAACCGGGACTTCCCTGGATACGCAGTATTTT; D: .; size: .; V: TRBV3-1; J: TRBJ2-3
CDR3: CSAKRVGNQPQHF; DNA: TGCAGTGCAAAAAGGGTAGGCAATCAGCCCCAGCATTTT; D: .; size: .; V: TRBV20-1; J: TRBJ1-5
CDR3: CACARGTASYEQYF; DNA: TGTGCCTGCGCCCGCGGGACAGCTTCCTACGAGCAGTACTTC; D: .; size: few; V: TRBV18; J: TRBJ2-7
CDR3: CASSPWALGTDTQYF; DNA: TGTGCCAGCAGCCCTTGGGCTTTGGGAACAGATACGCAGTATTTT; D: .; size: few; V: TRBV12-3/TRBV12-4; J: TRBJ2-3
CDR3: CASRGLQETQYF; DNA: TGTGCCAGCAGAGGACTTCAAGAGACCCAGTACTTC; D: .; size: few; V: TRBV27; J: TRBJ2-5
CDR3: CASSPRLAGGRELFF; DNA: TGTGCCAGCAGCCCCCGACTAGCGGGGGGCCGGGAGCTGTTTTTT; D: TRBD2; size: .; V: TRBV7-9; J: TRBJ2-2
CDR3: CSANDRGYEQYF; DNA: TGCAGTGCTAACGACAGGGGCTACGAGCAGTACTTC; D: TRBD1; size: .; V: TRBV20-1; J: TRBJ2-7
CDR3: CASSPSRTDGYTF; DNA: TGTGCCAGCAGCCCCTCCCGGACGGACGGCTACACCTTC; D: .; size: .; V: TRBV7-8; J: TRBJ1-2
CDR3: CASRRSRSSYEQYF; DNA: TGTGCCAGCCGAAGGTCCAGGAGCTCCTACGAGCAGTACTTC; D: .; size: few; V: TRBV6-5; J: TRBJ2-7
CDR3: CASSPIFDATGNVNEQFF; DNA: TGTGCCAGCAGCCCTATATTTGATGCGACAGGGAATGTCAATGAGCAGTTCTTC; D: TRBD1; size: .; V: TRBV5-5; J: TRBJ2-1
CDR3: CASSESTGNTEAFF; DNA: TGCGCCAGCAGTGAGTCCACAGGGAACACTGAAGCTTTCTTT; D: .; size: few; V: TRBV10-1; J: TRBJ1-1
CDR3: CASSLRQAKNEQFF; DNA: TGCGCCAGCAGCTTACGGCAGGCCAAGAATGAGCAGTTCTTC; D: .; size: many; V: TRBV5-1; J: TRBJ2-1
CDR3: CSVAPRGEKLFF; DNA: TGCAGCGTTGCCCCGCGGGGCGAAAAACTGTTTTTT; D: .; size: .; V: TRBV29-1; J: TRBJ1-4
CDR3: CASSLAGSSTDTQYF; DNA: TGTGCCAGCAGCCTCGCGGGGTCTAGCACAGATACGCAGTATTTT; D: .; size: .; V: TRBV11-2; J: TRBJ2-3
CDR3: CASSSVYGDTQYF; DNA: TGTGCCAGCAGTTCCGTATATGGGGATACGCAGTATTTT; D: .; size: .; V: TRBV12-3/TRBV12-4; J: TRBJ2-3
CDR3: CASTKNRGQDSPLHF; DNA: TGTGCCAGCACCAAAAACAGGGGGCAGGACTCACCCCTCCACTTT; D: TRBD1; size: .; V: TRBV27; J: TRBJ1-6
CDR3: CASSLGAIGTGELFF; DNA: TGTGCCAGCAGTTTAGGGGCGATCGGCACCGGGGAGCTGTTTTTT; D: .; size: .; V: TRBV12-3/TRBV12-4; J: TRBJ2-2
CDR3: CASSKNAGGLNEQFF; DNA: TGCGCCAGCAGCAAAAACGCGGGGGGCCTCAATGAGCAGTTCTTC; D: TRBD2; size: few; V: TRBV5-1; J: TRBJ2-1
CDR3: CASSYSPDATNEKLFF; DNA: TGTGCCAGCAGCTACTCCCCGGATGCAACTAATGAAAAACTGTTTTTT; D: .; size: few; V: TRBV27; J: TRBJ1-4
CDR3: CASSSDLYEQYF; DNA: TGCGCCAGCAGCTCCGATTTATACGAGCAGTACTTC; D: .; size: few; V: TRBV5-1; J: TRBJ2-7
CDR3: CASSDHFDRANTQYF; DNA: TGTGCCAGCAGTGATCATTTTGACAGGGCAAATACGCAGTATTTT; D: TRBD1; size: few; V: TRBV25-1; J: TRBJ2-3
CDR3: CASSQASTRSHEQFF; DNA: TGTGCCAGCAGCCAGGCCTCGACTAGATCCCATGAGCAGTTCTTC; D: .; size: few; V: TRBV4-2; J: TRBJ2-1
CDR3: CASSPVGGRYNEQFF; DNA: TGTGCCAGCAGCCCCGTGGGGGGCCGATACAATGAGCAGTTCTTC; D: .; size: many; V: TRBV7-6; J: TRBJ2-1
CDR3: CASSVAYTGELFF; DNA: TGTGCCAGCAGCGTAGCTTACACCGGGGAGCTGTTTTTT; D: .; size: .; V: TRBV9; J: TRBJ2-2
CDR3: CSAVTSGETQYF; DNA: TGCAGCGCCGTGACTAGTGGAGAGACCCAGTACTTC; D: .; size: .; V: TRBV29-1; J: TRBJ2-5
CDR3: CAARGPSTDTQYF; DNA: TGTGCCGCAAGGGGGCCAAGCACAGATACGCAGTATTTT; D: TRBD1; size: few; V: TRBV5-4; J: TRBJ2-3
CDR3: CASSGMGLYEQYF; DNA: TGTGCCAGCAGTGGAATGGGGCTCTACGAGCAGTACTTC; D: .; size: few; V: TRBV25-1; J: TRBJ2-7
CDR3: CAIKDRLAGELFF; DNA: TGTGCCATCAAAGATAGACTGGCCGGGGAGCTGTTTTTT; D: .; size: .; V: TRBV10-3; J: TRBJ2-2
CDR3: CASRFREQFF; DNA: TGTGCCAGCAGATTTAGGGAGCAGTTCTTC; D: .; size: many; V: TRBV2; J: TRBJ2-1
CDR3: CASSQIGFGYTF; DNA: TGCGCCAGCAGCCAGATTGGTTTTGGCTACACCTTC; D: .; size: .; V: TRBV4-1; J: TRBJ1-2
CDR3: CSAGRRETQYF; DNA: TGCAGCGCCGGTCGTCGAGAGACCCAGTACTTC; D: .; size: few; V: TRBV29-1; J: TRBJ2-5
CDR3: CSVEDGQGDGNQPQHF; DNA: TGCAGCGTTGAAGACGGACAGGGAGATGGCAATCAGCCCCAGCATTTT; D: TRBD1; size: .; V: TRBV29-1; J: TRBJ1-5
CDR3: CASSPRQGNSYEQYF; DNA: TGTGCCAGCAGTCCCCGACAGGGGAACTCCTACGAGCAGTACTTC; D: TRBD1; size: few; V: TRBV6-5; J: TRBJ2-7